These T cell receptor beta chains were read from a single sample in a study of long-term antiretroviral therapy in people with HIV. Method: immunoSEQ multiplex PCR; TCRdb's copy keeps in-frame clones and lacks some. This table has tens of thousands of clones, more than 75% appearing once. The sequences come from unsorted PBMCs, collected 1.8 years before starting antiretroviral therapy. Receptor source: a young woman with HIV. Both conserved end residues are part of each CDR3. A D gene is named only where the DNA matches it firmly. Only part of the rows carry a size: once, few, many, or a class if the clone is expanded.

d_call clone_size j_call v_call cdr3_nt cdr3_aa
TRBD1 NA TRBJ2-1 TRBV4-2 TGTGCCAGCAGCCAACCAGACAGGGAAGGTTCGTTTAGGCAGTTCTTC CASSQPDREGSFRQFF
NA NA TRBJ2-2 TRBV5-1 TGCGCCAGCAGAGGGGTGACCTCACCCACCGGGGAGCTGTTTTTT CASRGVTSPTGELFF
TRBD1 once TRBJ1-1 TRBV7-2 TGTGCCAGCAGCCAGAGAATCCGGGACAGCTCCCGGAACACTGAAGCTTTCTTT CASSQRIRDSSRNTEAFF
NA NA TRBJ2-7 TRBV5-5 TGTGCCAGCAGTTTACAGGGAAGGGGACCTTACGAGCAGTACTTC CASSLQGRGPYEQYF
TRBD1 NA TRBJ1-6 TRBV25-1 TGTGCCAGCAGTGACCACAGGGGGCGGATTTCACCCCTCCACTTT CASSDHRGRISPLHF
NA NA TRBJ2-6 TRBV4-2 TGTGCCAGCAGCCAAGAACCCGGAGCGGTCCACTCTGGGGCCAACGTCCTGACTTTC CASSQEPGAVHSGANVLTF
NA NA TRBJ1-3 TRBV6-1 TGTGCCAGCAGTGCGCGGGCCGAGGCTGGAAACACCATATATTTT CASSARAEAGNTIYF
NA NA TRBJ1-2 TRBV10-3 TGTGCCTCACAGGGAAGCGTCTCCATCTATGGCTACACCTTC CASQGSVSIYGYTF
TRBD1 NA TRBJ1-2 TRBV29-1 TGCAGCGTCGGAGAAGCCGACAGGGACGTATCCTATGGCTACACCTTC CSVGEADRDVSYGYTF
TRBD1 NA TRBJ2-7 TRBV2 TGTGCCAGCAGGACAGGGGGCGACGAGCAGTACTTC CASRTGGDEQYF
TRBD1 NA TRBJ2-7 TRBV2 TGTGCCAGCAGTGACCGACAGGGCCACGACGAGCAGTACTTC CASSDRQGHDEQYF
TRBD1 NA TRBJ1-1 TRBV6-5 TGTGCCAGCAGCCGGACAGGGACCGAAGCTTTCTTT CASSRTGTEAFF
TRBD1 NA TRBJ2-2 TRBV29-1 TGCAGCGTACGACCTACCTGGGACAGCACGAACACCGGGGAGCTGTTTTTT CSVRPTWDSTNTGELFF
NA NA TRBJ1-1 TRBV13 TGTGCCAGCAGCCCTACAGTGAACACTGAAGCTTTCTTT CASSPTVNTEAFF
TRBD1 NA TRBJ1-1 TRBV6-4 TGTGCCAGTTCACCACAGGGGGCCTTAACTGAAGCTTTCTTT CASSPQGALTEAFF
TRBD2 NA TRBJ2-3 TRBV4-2 TGTGCCAGCAGCCAAGGGGGCGGGGGGAACACAGATACGCAGTATTTT CASSQGGGGNTDTQYF
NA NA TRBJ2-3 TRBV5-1 TGCGCCAGCAGCTTTAACAGCTCTAGCACAGATACGCAGTATTTT CASSFNSSSTDTQYF
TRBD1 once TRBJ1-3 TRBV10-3 TGTGCCACCCAAGGGGGCGCGAGTGGAAACACCATATATTTT CATQGGASGNTIYF
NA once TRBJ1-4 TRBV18 TGTGCCAGCCGCCGACAGCCAACTAATGAAAAACTGTTTTTT CASRRQPTNEKLFF
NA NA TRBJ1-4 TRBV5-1 TGCGCCAGCAGCCGGGGGGACGGTAATGAAAAACTGTTTTTT CASSRGDGNEKLFF
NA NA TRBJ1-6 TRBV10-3 TGTGCCATCAGTGAGTCGAGCACAGATAATTCACCCCTCCACTTT CAISESSTDNSPLHF
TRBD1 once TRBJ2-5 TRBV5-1 TGCGCCAGCAGCTCATTTGGACAGGTTGGGGAGACCCAGTACTTC CASSSFGQVGETQYF
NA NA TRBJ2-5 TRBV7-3 TGTGCCAGCAGCTTAGCGGGTTCGGAGACCCAGTACTTC CASSLAGSETQYF
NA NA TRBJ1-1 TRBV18 TGTGCCAGCTCACCGGGACCCGCGAACACTGAAGCTTTCTTT CASSPGPANTEAFF
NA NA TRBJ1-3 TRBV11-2 TGTGCCAGCAGCTTTTATGGCGCAGGAAACACCATATATTTT CASSFYGAGNTIYF
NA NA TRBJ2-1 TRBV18 TGTGCCAGCTCACCACAGGACGGGAATGAGCAGTTCTTC CASSPQDGNEQFF
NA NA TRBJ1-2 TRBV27 TGTGCCAGCAGTTTATCTGGGTCTCGGGGGGGCTACACCTTC CASSLSGSRGGYTF
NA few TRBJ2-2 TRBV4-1 TGCGCCAGCAGCCAAGAAAGTCCCGGGAGTCTTGGAGTCGGGGAGCTGTTTTTT CASSQESPGSLGVGELFF
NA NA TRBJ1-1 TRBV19 TGTGCCAGTAGCCCGACGCGAGGGGCTGAGATGAACACTGAAGCTTTCTTT CASSPTRGAEMNTEAFF
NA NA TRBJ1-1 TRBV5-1 TGCGCCAGCAGCAGGGACGGGGCTGGTAACACTGAAGCTTTCTTT CASSRDGAGNTEAFF
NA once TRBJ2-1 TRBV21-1 TGTGCCAGCAGCAAAGCGAAGAAGATTGAGGATGAGCAGTTCTTC CASSKAKKIEDEQFF
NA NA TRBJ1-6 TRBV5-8 TGTGCCAGCAGCTTGGTTTCCCTTAAGGGTAATTCACCCCTCCACTTT CASSLVSLKGNSPLHF
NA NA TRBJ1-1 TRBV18 TGTGCCAGCTCACCAAGAGGGCAGGGTGTCACTGAAGCTTTCTTT CASSPRGQGVTEAFF
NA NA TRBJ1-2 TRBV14 TGTGCCAGCAGCCAAGTGGCGAAGGGAGCCGGCTACACCTTC CASSQVAKGAGYTF
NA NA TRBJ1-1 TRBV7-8 TGTGCCAGCAGCAGAAGCCCCCTTATAATGAACACTGAAGCTTTCTTT CASSRSPLIMNTEAFF
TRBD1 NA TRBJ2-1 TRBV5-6 TGTGCCAGCAGCTTGGCGGGGCAGGGGGCAGTTTCGCAGTTCTTC CASSLAGQGAVSQFF
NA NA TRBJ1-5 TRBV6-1 TGTGCCAGCAGTGAAGGGGCAAGAAGCAATCAGCCCCAGCATTTT CASSEGARSNQPQHF
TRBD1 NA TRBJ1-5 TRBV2 TGTGCCAGCAATACAGGGGGGTATAGCAATCAGCCCCAGCATTTT CASNTGGYSNQPQHF
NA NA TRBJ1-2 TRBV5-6 TGTGCCAGCAGCTTGGCGGCCGCCTATGGCTACACCTTC CASSLAAAYGYTF
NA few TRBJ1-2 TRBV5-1 TGCGCCAGCAGCTTGGAAGGGCAGCCCTATGGCTACACCTTC CASSLEGQPYGYTF
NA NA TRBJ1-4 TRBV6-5 TGTGCCAGCAGTTACTCGTCCTACGATGAAAAACTGTTTTTT CASSYSSYDEKLFF
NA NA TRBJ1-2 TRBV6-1 TGTGCCAGCAGTGAATCTCAGGCTAACTATGGCTACACCTTC CASSESQANYGYTF
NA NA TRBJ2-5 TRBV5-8 TGTGCCAGCAGCTTTGTTTCAACAGTGGGCCAAGAGACCCAGTACTTC CASSFVSTVGQETQYF
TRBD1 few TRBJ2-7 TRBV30 TGTGCCTCCGGACAGGGGGCTTACGAGCAGTACTTC CASGQGAYEQYF
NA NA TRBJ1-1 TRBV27 TGTGCCAGCAGCTCAAAGGGGATCACTGAAGCTTTCTTT CASSSKGITEAFF
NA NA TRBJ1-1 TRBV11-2 TGTGCCAGCAGCCCCCGGGACGGGAACACTGAAGCTTTCTTT CASSPRDGNTEAFF
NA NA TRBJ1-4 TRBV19 TGTGCCAGTAGTATTATGTCAGGGAGTGAAAAACTGTTTTTT CASSIMSGSEKLFF